These 11 T cell receptor beta chains share one sample of origin, sequenced in a study of blood T cell repertoires in COVID-19. Sequenced by immunoSEQ multiplex PCR; TCRdb stores in-frame clones only, minus some. The sample consists of 240,000 or so clones, around four fifths of them appearing once. Material: peripheral blood. These receptors all stem from a woman older than 75 with acute or convalescent COVID-19.

The chain is built from TRBV29-1 and TRBJ1-5; the D gene is possibly TRBD1 (5 bases). The CDR3 has 12 amino acids. Trimming stripped 5 bases from V and 7 bases from J, with 12 bases between. CDR1 is SQVTM, CDR2 ANQGSEA, per germline. CDR3: CSVSFAGQPQHF. CDR3 sequence (DNA): TGCAGCGTTTCCTTTGCAGGGCAGCCCCAGCATTTT.

J is TRBJ1-2 and V is TRBV6-5, with 9 nucleotides matching TRBD1. Germline CDR1 MNHEY, CDR2 SVGAGI. This CDR3 has 15 residues. The trim removed 5 bases at V and 2 bases at J, leaving 6 bases unmatched. For the CDR3, the DNA is TGTGCCAGCAGTACCCAGGGACAGGGAAACTATGGCTACACCTTC. This gives the protein CASSTQGQGNYGYTF.

The CDR3 coding sequence is TGTGCCAGTAGTGTCGGACAGGGAGCCAAAAACATTCAGTACTTC. This encodes CASSVGQGAKNIQYF. The rearrangement joins TRBV19 to TRBJ2-4, with TRBD1 matching over 8 bases. This CDR3 region has 15 residues. CDR1 is LNHDA, CDR2 SQIVND, per germline (reference sequence). The junction had 3 bases not matched to a gene; V was cut back by 5 bases and J by 0 bases. Based on the CDR3 plus reference TRBV19 and TRBJ2-4, the full variable domain is DGGITQSPKYLFRKEGQNVTLSCEQNLNHDAMYWYRQDPGQGLRLIYYSQIVNDFQKGDIAEGYSVSREKKESFPLTVTSAQKNPTAFYLCASSVGQGAKNIQYFGAGTRLSVL.

The V and J genes are TRBV5-5 and TRBJ1-1, with no clear D. V lost 1 base and J lost 8, with 6 bases in between. Germline assignment: CDR1 SGHKS and CDR2 YYEKEE (reference sequence). The CDR3 has 11 amino acids. The DNA for the CDR3 is TGTGCCAGCAGCTTGTTGGCAGAAGCTTTCTTT. Its translation: CASSLLAEAFF.

The chain couples TRBV6-2 or TRBV6-3 to TRBJ2-1; 9 bases align to TRBD2. Germline CDR1 and CDR2: MNHEY and SVGEGT. The CDR3 contains 15 residues. After removal of 2 bases from V and 9 bases from J, the junction contained 8 bases not matched to a gene. The CDR3 DNA reads TGTGCCAGCAGTTACGGCGGGGGGGCCAGGGGTGAGCAGTTCTTC. Protein: CASSYGGGARGEQFF.

The V call is TRBV5-6, the J call TRBJ2-5; D possibly corresponds to TRBD2 (6 bases). From germline, CDR1 is SGHDT and CDR2 YYEEEE. V gave up 3 bases and J gave up 1 base, with 19 bases separating them. The CDR3 length is 17 residues. CDR3: CASSSRWAGRTQETQYF. CDR3 nucleotide sequence: TGTGCCAGCAGCTCCCGGTGGGCAGGGAGGACCCAAGAGACCCAGTACTTC.

The chain has TRBV5-5 and TRBJ2-7; 11 nucleotides agree with TRBD2. Germline CDR1 reads SGHKS; CDR2 reads YYEKEE (reference sequence). The V gene end was trimmed by 4 bases and the J gene end by 1 base; junction bases not matched to a gene: 7. There are 16 residues in the CDR3. Written as DNA, the CDR3 is TGTGCCAGCAGCAAATCTAGCGGGAGGTTTTCCTACGAGCAGTACTTC. Amino acid sequence: CASSKSSGRFSYEQYF.

J is TRBJ2-2 and V is TRBV9; D gene unclear. The length of the CDR3 is 14 residues. CDR1 and CDR2 from the germline V gene are SGDLS and YYNGEE. The germline V and J ends were trimmed by 0 bases and 0 bases, with 3 bases remaining between them. In DNA form, the CDR3 reads TGTGCCAGCAGCGTAGCCTCGAACACCGGGGAGCTGTTTTTT. This sequence encodes CASSVASNTGELFF.

The chain joins TRBV19 to TRBJ1-6; 7 nucleotides match TRBD1. The trim removed 2 bases at V and 7 bases at J, leaving 2 bases unmatched. This CDR3 has 14 residues. Germline loops: CDR1 LNHDA, CDR2 SQIVND (reference sequence). In DNA, the CDR3 is TGTGCCAGTAGTATACCGACAGGGAATTCACCCCTCCACTTT. Its translation: CASSIPTGNSPLHF.

The chain carries TRBV7-8 and TRBJ2-2, with D possibly being TRBD1 (6 bases). The V end was cut by 1 base, the J end by 5 bases, with 8 bases between. In germline, CDR1 is SGHVS, CDR2 FQNEAQ. This CDR3 contains 14 residues. CDR3 loop: CASSLVQGTGELFF. CDR3 coding DNA: TGTGCCAGCAGCTTAGTACAGGGTACCGGGGAGCTGTTTTTT. Using reference TRBV7-8 and TRBJ2-2 for the parts outside the CDR3, the full variable domain is GAGVSQSPRYKVAKRGQDVALRCDPISGHVSLFWYQQALGQGPEFLTYFQNEAQLDKSGLPSDRFFAERPEGSVSTLKIQRTQQEDSAVYLCASSLVQGTGELFFGEGSRLTVL.

The V and J genes are TRBV20-1 and TRBJ1-1, with unresolved D. The CDR3 sequence is 11 residues long. V was pared by 0 bases and J by 11 bases, with 10 bases between. Germline CDR1 is DFQATT and CDR2 is SNEGSKA (reference sequence). Written as DNA, the CDR3 is TGCAGTGCTAGAGAGGGAGACCCGGCTTTCTTT. Translating gives CSAREGDPAFF.